The 4 T cell receptor beta chains listed next were all sequenced from one sample in a study of neurological immune-mediated disorders. TCRdb reprocessed the 5' RACE reads via MiXCR and lists one record per CDR3 protein. The sample shows around 58,000 distinct CDR3 sequences, about 3.2% of them seen only once. Material: PBMCs. The receptors originated from a woman aged 55-69 years with multiple sclerosis.

Ten or more counts support this clonotype. The chain links TRBV5-1 to TRBJ2-1; D remains ambiguous. Germline assignment: CDR1 SGHRS and CDR2 YFSETQ. CDR3 size: 14 residues. V was trimmed by 1 base and J by 7 bases, leaving 12 bases between them. This chain's CDR3 is CASSLPYPPNEQFF. Written as DNA, the CDR3 is TGCGCCAGCAGCTTGCCATACCCCCCGAATGAGCAGTTCTTC.

This clonotype was recorded many times. J is TRBJ1-5 and V is TRBV4-3; a weak D match, TRBD1 (5 bases). Germline V lookup: CDR1 LGHNA, CDR2 YSLEER. Trimming stripped 4 bases from V and 11 bases from J, with 18 bases between. CDR3 length: 14 amino acids. The CDR3: CASSLSRRGVAQHF. CDR3 DNA sequence: TGCGCCAGCAGCCTCTCCCGACGGGGGGTGGCCCAGCATTTT.

This clonotype was found many times. The V and J genes are TRBV4-1 and TRBJ2-2; 7 bases fit TRBD1. The junction had 11 bases not matched to a gene; V was cut back by 1 base and J by 3 bases. CDR3 length: 18 amino acids. Germline-derived CDR1 and CDR2 are MGHRA and YSYEKL. This CDR3 is CASSQAWVLTGYTGELFF. CDR3 sequence (DNA): TGCGCCAGCAGCCAAGCTTGGGTTTTGACAGGGTACACCGGGGAGCTGTTTTTT.

This clonotype was counted ten times or more. The chain recombines TRBV20-1 with TRBJ2-7, with D perhaps matching TRBD2 (5 bases). Between the trimmed V and J ends, which lost 1 base and 4 bases, there was a span of 11 bases. The germline CDR1 and CDR2 sequences are DFQATT and SNEGSKA (reference sequence). The CDR3 contains 13 residues. The CDR3: CSARVLSGYEQYF. The DNA of the CDR3 is TGCAGTGCTAGAGTTTTATCGGGATACGAGCAGTACTTC.